The 7 T cell receptor beta chains given below trace back to one sample, sequenced in a study of cytomegalovirus exposure and HLA in healthy donors. This PCR relied on a set of 60 Vbeta primers and 13 Jbeta primers. The method was immunoSEQ multiplex PCR; TCRdb's version includes in-frame clones alone and lacks a portion of them. This table has over 70,000 clones, roughly three quarters appearing once. Material for sequencing was PBMCs. The receptors here all came from a man aged 25 to 40 in good health and CMV-seronegative.

V is TRBV7-6 and J is TRBJ1-1, with no clear D. Germline CDR1 is SGHVS and CDR2 is FNYEAQ. V dropped 3 bases and J dropped 1 base, with 9 bases sitting between them. CDR3 length equals 14 residues. CDR3 region: CASSFEWRNTEAFF. For the CDR3, the DNA is TGTGCCAGCAGCTTCGAGTGGAGGAACACTGAAGCTTTCTTT.

The chain has TRBV28 and TRBJ1-2; 9 nucleotides match TRBD1. CDR3 size: 17 residues. Looked up from germline, CDR1 is MDHEN and CDR2 is SYDVKM. The ends lost 4 bases at V and 1 base at J; junction bases unmatched: 10. The CDR3 reads CASSYGTGPVGNYGYTF. CDR3 nucleotides: TGTGCCAGCAGTTACGGGACAGGGCCAGTAGGTAACTATGGCTACACCTTC.

The chain links TRBV29-1 to TRBJ1-2; 8 positions agree with TRBD1. The CDR3 covers 13 residues. With V trimmed by 5 bases and J by 1 base, 3 bases remained unmatched. Germline V lookup: CDR1 SQVTM, CDR2 ANQGSEA. The CDR3 nucleotides read TGCAGCGTTACAGGGGGAATTAACTATGGCTACACCTTC. It codes for CSVTGGINYGYTF.

This clone was seen only a few times. The chain recombines TRBV6-5 with TRBJ1-2; the D gene is possibly TRBD1 (5 bases). Germline V lookup: CDR1 MNHEY, CDR2 SVGAGI. Trimming pared 10 bases from V and 8 bases from J, leaving 23 bases between. The CDR3 contains 14 residues. The CDR3 bases are TGTGCCACTCATCTTGGGGGAGCGGGGACGGGCTACACCTTC. It is translated as CATHLGGAGTGYTF.

The V and J genes are TRBV18 and TRBJ1-2, with TRBD1 matching 7 bases. Germline V lookup: CDR1 KGHSH, CDR2 LQKENI. There are 13 residues in the CDR3. The trim removed 2 bases at V and 6 bases at J, leaving 3 bases unmatched. CDR3 in amino acids: CASSPTGVNGYTF. The CDR3 region has the DNA TGTGCCAGCTCACCAACAGGGGTCAATGGCTACACCTTC.

The rearrangement links TRBV19 to TRBJ1-1; D is possibly TRBD1 (6 bases). Germline assignment: CDR1 LNHDA and CDR2 SQIVND (reference sequence). The length of the CDR3 is 13 residues. Trimming pared 8 bases from V and 2 bases from J, leaving 12 bases between. CDR3 region: CASVRTANTEAFF. The CDR3 DNA sequence: TGTGCCAGTGTTAGGACAGCCAACACTGAAGCTTTCTTT.

This sequence joins TRBV7-9 and TRBJ2-7, with D hard to call. Per germline, CDR1 SEHNR and CDR2 FQNEAQ (reference sequence). The CDR3 covers 13 residues. V lost 2 bases to trimming and J lost 7 bases, with 12 bases between them. The CDR3 coding sequence is TGTGCCAGCAGCTTACCCCCACTTATGGAGCAGTACTTC. This codes for CASSLPPLMEQYF.